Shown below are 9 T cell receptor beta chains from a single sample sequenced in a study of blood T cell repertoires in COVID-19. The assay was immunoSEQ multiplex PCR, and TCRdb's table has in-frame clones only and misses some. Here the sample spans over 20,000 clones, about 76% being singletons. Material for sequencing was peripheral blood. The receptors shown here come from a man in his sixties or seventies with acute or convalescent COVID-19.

CDR3 sequence reads: CASSVVPSGDEQFF. CDR3 DNA: TGTGCCAGCAGCGTAGTACCTAGCGGGGATGAGCAGTTCTTC. This chain joins TRBV9 and TRBJ2-1, with 9 positions matching TRBD2. Germline assignment: CDR1 SGDLS and CDR2 YYNGEE. V shed 0 bases, J shed 8 bases, and the junction held 3 bases outside the gene matches. The CDR3 is 14 residues long.

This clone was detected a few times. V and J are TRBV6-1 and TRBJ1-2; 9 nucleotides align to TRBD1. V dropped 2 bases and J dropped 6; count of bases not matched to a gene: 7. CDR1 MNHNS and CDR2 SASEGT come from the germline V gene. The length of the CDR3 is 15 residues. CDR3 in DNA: TGTGCCAGCAGTGAAACCCGGGACAGGGCTCATGGCTACACCTTC. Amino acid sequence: CASSETRDRAHGYTF.

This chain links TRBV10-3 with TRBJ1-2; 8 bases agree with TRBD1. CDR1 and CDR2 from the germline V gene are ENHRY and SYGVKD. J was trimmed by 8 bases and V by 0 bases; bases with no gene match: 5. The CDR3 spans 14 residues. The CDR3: CAISESDRGKGYTF. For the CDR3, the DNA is TGTGCCATCAGTGAGTCCGACAGGGGTAAAGGCTACACCTTC.

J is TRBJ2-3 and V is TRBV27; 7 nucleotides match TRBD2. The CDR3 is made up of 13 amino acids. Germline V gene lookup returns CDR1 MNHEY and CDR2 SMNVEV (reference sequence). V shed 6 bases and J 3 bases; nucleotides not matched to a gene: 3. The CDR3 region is CASRRAGTDTQYF. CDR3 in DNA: TGTGCCAGCAGAAGAGCGGGGACAGATACGCAGTATTTT.

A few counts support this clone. The CDR3 loop is CASAAQGISEAFF. CDR3 in DNA: TGTGCTAGTGCGGCTCAGGGTATTTCTGAAGCTTTCTTT. V is TRBV12-5 and J is TRBJ1-1; D may be TRBD1 (5 bases). The CDR3 extends over 13 amino acids. Germline V gene data show CDR1 as LGHNT and CDR2 as FRNRAP. The V end lost 7 bases, the J end lost 6 bases, and 15 bases lay between the germline ends.

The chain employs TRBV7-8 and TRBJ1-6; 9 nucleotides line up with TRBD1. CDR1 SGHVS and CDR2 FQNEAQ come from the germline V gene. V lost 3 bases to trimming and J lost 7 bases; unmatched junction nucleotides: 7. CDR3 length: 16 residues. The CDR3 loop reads CASSLGQGRGNSPLHF. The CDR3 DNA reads TGTGCCAGCAGCTTGGGACAGGGACGGGGAAATTCACCCCTCCACTTT.

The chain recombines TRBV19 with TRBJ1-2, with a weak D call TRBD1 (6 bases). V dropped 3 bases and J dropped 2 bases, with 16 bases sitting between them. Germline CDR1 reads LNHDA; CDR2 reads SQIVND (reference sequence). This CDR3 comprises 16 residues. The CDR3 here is CASSISVQGVNYGYTF. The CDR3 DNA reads TGTGCCAGTAGTATTTCGGTACAGGGAGTAAACTATGGCTACACCTTC.

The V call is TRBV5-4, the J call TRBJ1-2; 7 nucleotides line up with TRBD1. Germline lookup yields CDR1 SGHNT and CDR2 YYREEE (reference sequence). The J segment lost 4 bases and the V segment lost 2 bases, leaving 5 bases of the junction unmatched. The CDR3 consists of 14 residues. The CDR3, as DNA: TGTGCCAGCAGCTTTGAGAACAGGGGCTATGGCTACACCTTC. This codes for CASSFENRGYGYTF.

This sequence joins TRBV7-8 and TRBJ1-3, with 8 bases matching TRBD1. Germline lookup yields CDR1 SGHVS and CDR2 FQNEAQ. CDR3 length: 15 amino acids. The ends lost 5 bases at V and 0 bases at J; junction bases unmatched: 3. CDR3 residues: CASSRDRSSGNTIYF. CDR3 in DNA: TGTGCCAGCAGCCGGGACAGGTCCTCTGGAAACACCATATATTTT.